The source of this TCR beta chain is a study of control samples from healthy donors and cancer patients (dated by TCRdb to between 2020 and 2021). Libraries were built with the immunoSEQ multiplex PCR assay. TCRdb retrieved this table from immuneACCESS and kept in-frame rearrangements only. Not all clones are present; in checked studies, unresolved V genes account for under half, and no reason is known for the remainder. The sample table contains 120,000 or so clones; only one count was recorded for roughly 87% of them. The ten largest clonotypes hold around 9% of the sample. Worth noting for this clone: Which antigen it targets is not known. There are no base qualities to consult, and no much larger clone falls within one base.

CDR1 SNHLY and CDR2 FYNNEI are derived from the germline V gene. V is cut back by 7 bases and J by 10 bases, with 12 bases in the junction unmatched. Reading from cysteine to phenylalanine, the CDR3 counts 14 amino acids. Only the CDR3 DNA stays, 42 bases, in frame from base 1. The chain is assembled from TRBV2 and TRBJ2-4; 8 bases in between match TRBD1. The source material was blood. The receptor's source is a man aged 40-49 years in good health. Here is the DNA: TGTGCCAGCACCGATGGAGGGACAGGAAAGATTCAGTACTTC. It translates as CASTDGGTGKIQYF. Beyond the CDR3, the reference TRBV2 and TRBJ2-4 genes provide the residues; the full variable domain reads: EPEVTQTPSHQVTQMGQEVILRCVPISNHLYFYWYRQILGQKVEFLVSFYNNEISEKSEIFDDQFSVERPDGSNFTLKIRSTKLEDSAMYFCASTDGGTGKIQYFGAGTRLSVL.